The 9 T cell receptor beta chains in this list originate from one sample, sequenced in a study of blood T cell repertoires in COVID-19. Method: immunoSEQ multiplex PCR; TCRdb's copy keeps in-frame clones and lacks some. In the table there are 200,000 to 300,000 clones, roughly 82% of which are singletons. The sequenced sample was peripheral blood. The receptors were sampled from a man older than 75 with acute or convalescent COVID-19.

This rearrangement joins TRBV28 to TRBJ2-7; TRBD1 matches 7 bases. The germline V gene encodes CDR1 MDHEN and CDR2 SYDVKM. CDR3 length equals 13 residues. V was pared by 8 bases and J by 3 bases, with 7 bases of the junction left unmatched. CDR3 in DNA: TGTGCCAGCGGCCGGGACAGCTACTACGAGCAGTACTTC. Amino acids: CASGRDSYYEQYF.

The chain is built from TRBV9 and TRBJ2-3; TRBD2 matches 8 bases. Germline loops: CDR1 SGDLS, CDR2 YYNGEE. The CDR3 contains 16 residues. Trimming took 2 bases from V and 3 from J; bases not matched to a gene: 8. The CDR3 loop reads CASSVVGGEHTDTQYF. CDR3 DNA: TGTGCCAGCAGCGTCGTCGGGGGGGAGCATACAGATACGCAGTATTTT.

This sequence joins TRBV19 and TRBJ2-7; D is possibly TRBD1 (6 bases). The CDR3 has 12 amino acids. V lost 6 bases and J lost 6, with 12 bases in between. Germline CDR1 reads LNHDA; CDR2 reads SQIVND (reference sequence). Written as DNA, the CDR3 is TGTGCCAGTAGCCTCACAGGGTTCGAGCAGTACTTC. Amino acids: CASSLTGFEQYF.

This chain joins TRBV12-3 or TRBV12-4 and TRBJ1-2, with D possibly matching TRBD1 (5 bases). This CDR3 is 12 amino acids long. Trimming left V 2 bases short and J 7 bases short, with 8 bases between. The CDR3 bases are TGTGCCAGCAGTTTACCAGGGTCTGGCTACACCTTC. It is translated as CASSLPGSGYTF.

This clone was seen just once. The chain has TRBV6-5 and TRBJ1-5; 8 positions agree with TRBD1. Germline CDR1 MNHEY, CDR2 SVGAGI. The junction had 11 bases not matched to a gene; V was cut back by 4 bases and J by 6 bases. The length of the CDR3 is 16 residues. CDR3 sequence reads: CASSSYDRGTSQPQHF. The DNA for the CDR3 is TGTGCCAGCAGTTCTTACGACAGGGGAACGAGTCAGCCCCAGCATTTT.

V is TRBV27 and J is TRBJ1-6; D is undetermined. Germline V lookup: CDR1 MNHEY, CDR2 SMNVEV (reference sequence). This CDR3 contains 14 residues. The germline V and J ends were trimmed by 6 bases and 8 bases, with 14 bases remaining between them. DNA of the CDR3: TGTGCCAGCAGCCGGTCCCCTTTGGATTCACCCCTCCACTTT. Translated, it gives CASSRSPLDSPLHF.

This sequence joins TRBV28 and TRBJ1-2, with 8 bases identical to TRBD1. CDR3 length: 13 amino acids. Germline V CDR1 and CDR2: MDHEN, SYDVKM. V dropped 6 bases and J dropped 7; count of bases not matched to a gene: 7. The CDR3 sequence is CASRSTGGTGYTF. DNA of the CDR3: TGTGCCAGCAGATCTACAGGGGGGACTGGCTACACCTTC.

The chain is built from TRBV3-1 (or the pseudogene TRBV3-2) and TRBJ2-7; 7 nucleotides agree with TRBD1. CDR1 and CDR2 (germline): LGHDT, YNNKEL (reference sequence). V dropped 6 bases and J dropped 2; count of bases not matched to a gene: 13. This CDR3 is 16 amino acids long. The CDR3 protein is CASRLSPGQVAYEQYF. As DNA, the CDR3 is TGTGCCAGCAGACTCTCCCCCGGACAGGTGGCCTACGAGCAGTACTTC.

This rearrangement joins TRBV23-1 to TRBJ1-1, with D possibly matching TRBD1 (6 bases). Being an ORF, TRBV23-1 has a function that is uncertain. The V end lost 0 bases, the J end lost 4 bases, and 18 bases lay between the germline ends. The CDR3 loop spans 17 amino acids. The CDR3 DNA reads TGCGCCAGCAGTCAATCTCGGGGGGCGCAAAAAGGCACTGAAGCTTTCTTT. Translation gives CASSQSRGAQKGTEAFF.